These T cell receptor beta chains were read from a single sample in a study of T-cell reconstitution after alpha-beta-depleted transplantation in children. TCRdb itself ran the PCR reads through MiXCR, one entry per CDR3 protein. The sample shows approximately 510,000 distinct CDR3 sequences, around 18% of them seen only once. Here the sequenced sample was PBMCs from the stem cell graft donor, taken from the stem cell graft. Receptors originate from a human donor who donated a stem cell graft to a child with acute lymphoblastic leukemia. Each CDR3 is given with its conserved first and last residue. D genes are given only for firm matches. Clone size is shown for a subset of rows, as once, few, many or a class of expanded clone.

many	NA	TRBJ1-1	TRBV11-2	TGTGCCAGCAGCTTAGATGGGACCCTGAACACTGAAGCTTTCTTT	CASSLDGTLNTEAFF
few	TRBD1	TRBJ1-1	TRBV20-1	TGCAGTGCTACCGGGGACAGGGGGCCGGGGACTGAAGCTTTCTTT	CSATGDRGPGTEAFF
NA	NA	TRBJ2-2	TRBV27	TGTGCCAGCAGTGGGGACCGGACCCCCGGGGAGCTGTTTTTT	CASSGDRTPGELFF
NA	NA	TRBJ2-2	TRBV29-1	TGCAGCGTTGAATCAGACCCGAACACCGGGGAGCTGTTTTTT	CSVESDPNTGELFF
NA	NA	TRBJ2-1	TRBV27	TGTGCCAGCAGTTTGATGAGGGGATCCTACAATGAGCAGTTCTTC	CASSLMRGSYNEQFF
NA	NA	TRBJ1-6	TRBV12-3/TRBV12-4	TGTGCCAGCAGACTGGAGGCGGGCCGCGGATATTCACCCCTCCACTTT	CASRLEAGRGYSPLHF
NA	NA	TRBJ2-5	TRBV19	TGTGCCAGTAGTACTCGACAGGAATCCAAAGAGACCCAGTACTTC	CASSTRQESKETQYF
many	NA	TRBJ2-2	TRBV6-5	TGTGCCAGCAGTTTTGGACCCTTGAACACCGGGGAGCTGTTTTTT	CASSFGPLNTGELFF
NA	TRBD2	TRBJ2-1	TRBV9	TGTGCCAGCAGCGTAAGCGGGGCGTCTAACAATGAGCAGTTCTTC	CASSVSGASNNEQFF
many	NA	TRBJ2-5	TRBV5-1	TGCGCCAGCAGCTCAAGTGTGGGAGACGGGGAAGAGACCCAGTACTTC	CASSSSVGDGEETQYF
few	TRBD2	TRBJ2-1	TRBV9	TGTGCCAGCAGCGGCGGGGTGGGACTAGAGCAGTTCTTC	CASSGGVGLEQFF
NA	NA	TRBJ2-1	TRBV20-1	TGCAGTGCCCCTCTGGGACATGAGCAGTTCTTC	CSAPLGHEQFF
NA	TRBD1	TRBJ1-5	TRBV7-3	TGTGCCAGCAGCTTGGGACAGGGCCATCAGCCCCAGCATTTT	CASSLGQGHQPQHF
few	NA	TRBJ1-1	TRBV27	TGTGCCAGCATGGCCGGGACGGGCCGTGAAGCTTTCTTT	CASMAGTGREAFF
NA	NA	TRBJ2-1	TRBV29-1	TGCAGCGTTGAAGATCGGGGGCGAGAGCAGTTCTTC	CSVEDRGREQFF
once	TRBD1	TRBJ2-7	TRBV20-1	TGCAGTGCCCAGACAGGGACCACCTACGAGCAGTACTTC	CSAQTGTTYEQYF
many	NA	TRBJ2-4	TRBV20-1	TGCAGTGCTAGAGGACGATCCCGGGACATTCAGTACTTC	CSARGRSRDIQYF
few	TRBD1	TRBJ2-6	TRBV30	TGTGCCTGGAGTGGACAGGGCGTCTCTGGGGCCAACGTCCTGACTTTC	CAWSGQGVSGANVLTF
NA	TRBD2	TRBJ2-7	TRBV12-3/TRBV12-4	TGTGCCAGCAGCCGGACTAGCCTGTACGAGCAGTACTTC	CASSRTSLYEQYF
many	TRBD2	TRBJ2-3	TRBV10-3	TGTGCCATCAGTGCAGCGGGAACTAGCACAGATACGCAGTATTTT	CAISAAGTSTDTQYF
NA	NA	TRBJ1-6	TRBV5-1	TGCGCCAGCAGCCTTAATTCAGGGCCCCTCCACTTT	CASSLNSGPLHF
NA	TRBD2	TRBJ2-4	TRBV9	TGTGCCAGCAGCGCCCTCGGGACGGCGGGGGGAGACATTCAGTACTTC	CASSALGTAGGDIQYF
NA	NA	TRBJ2-1	TRBV6-5	TGTGCCAGCAGTTACTGGGGGGCAAGAAACAATGAGCAGTTCTTC	CASSYWGARNNEQFF
NA	TRBD2	TRBJ2-7	TRBV5-1	TGCGCCAGCAGCTTGATGGGCGGGAGGGCCCGATACGAGCAGTACTTC	CASSLMGGRARYEQYF
NA	NA	TRBJ2-3	TRBV29-1	TGCAGCGGGAGGGGGTTGAAAGATACGCAGTATTTT	CSGRGLKDTQYF
few	NA	TRBJ1-6	TRBV5-1	TGCGCCAGCAGTGCAGGCGACTATAATTCACCCCTCCACTTT	CASSAGDYNSPLHF
few	NA	TRBJ1-1	TRBV7-8	TGTGCCAGCAGCATAGACCAGGGTTGGGACACTGAAGCTTTCTTT	CASSIDQGWDTEAFF
many	TRBD1	TRBJ1-2	TRBV7-2	TGTGCCAGCAGCCTTCGACAGGGGAGAGATGGCTACACCTTC	CASSLRQGRDGYTF
few	TRBD1	TRBJ2-7	TRBV5-1	TGCGCCAGCAGCTCAATCGGTCAGGGGGACCACGAGCAGTACTTC	CASSSIGQGDHEQYF